A selection of T cell receptor beta chains follows, all from one sample in a study of T cell repertoires in cytomegalovirus infection. Their antigens are not known. TCRdb re-called the reads through MiXCR, storing one row per CDR3 protein. The data show hundreds of thousands of distinct CDR3 sequences, around a third seen once. Sequenced material: cultured PBMCs, taken from culture after CMV antigen stimulation. The receptors here all came from a human donor in good health (CMV status not recorded). Some clones in this sample may be carry-over from other donors' samples. Both conserved end residues are part of each CDR3. The order of the fields is D gene, V gene, J gene, clone size, CDR3 protein, CDR3 DNA. D genes are given only for firm matches. Size is stated for part of the rows, as once, few or many counts, or as a class when the clone is expanded.

>NA|TRBV25-1|TRBJ2-3|NA
CASRNRKRKRTDTQYF
TGTGCCAGCAGGAACCGAAAGCGAAAACGCACAGATACGCAGTATTTT
>TRBD2|TRBV11-2|TRBJ2-5|NA
CASSTLAGVVETQYF
TGTGCCAGCAGCACACTAGCGGGAGTGGTAGAGACCCAGTACTTC
>NA|TRBV7-4|TRBJ1-5|few
CASSYVEIYSNQPQHF
TGTGCCAGCAGCTATGTAGAGATTTATAGCAATCAGCCCCAGCATTTT
>TRBD1|TRBV10-3|TRBJ1-5|NA
CAISEGQGFQPQHF
TGTGCCATCAGTGAAGGACAGGGGTTCCAGCCCCAGCATTTT
>NA|TRBV6-8|TRBJ1-5|few
CASSSRGFQPQHF
TGTGCCAGCAGTTCCAGGGGTTTTCAGCCCCAGCATTTT
>NA|TRBV7-9|TRBJ2-2|few
CASSRGPLRTGELFF
TGTGCCAGCAGCCGGGGACCCCTAAGGACCGGGGAGCTGTTTTTT
>NA|TRBV29-1|TRBJ1-5|few
CSPVGGPSNQPQHF
TGCAGCCCTGTAGGCGGGCCCAGCAATCAGCCCCAGCATTTT
>NA|TRBV11-2|TRBJ2-5|NA
CASGEAGETQYF
TGTGCCAGCGGCGAGGCTGGGGAGACCCAGTACTTC
>NA|TRBV28|TRBJ2-5|NA
CASKGGGETQYF
TGTGCCAGCAAGGGGGGCGGAGAGACCCAGTACTTC
>NA|TRBV7-2|TRBJ2-7|few
CASSLSSDKQYF
TGTGCCAGCAGCTTATCCTCGGACAAGCAGTACTTC